The sequence of this T cell receptor (beta chain) was determined in a study of T-cell memory formation after mild COVID-19. This CDR3 contains 13 residues. Germline assignment: CDR1 KGHSH and CDR2 LQKENI. J was trimmed by 8 bases and V by 6 bases; bases with no gene match: 6. TCRdb re-called the 5' RACE reads with MiXCR, one entry per CDR3 protein. The profile shows more than 300,000 distinct CDR3 sequences, roughly an eighth of them singletons. Sequenced: PBMCs or a T cell subset sorted from them (not recorded which). This chain joins TRBV18 and TRBJ2-5; 10 bases line up with TRBD2. This TCR was sampled from a man younger than 30 who had mild COVID-19 (a few samples of this study predate the infection). Cell type and time point are not known. The CDR3 reads CASSTGLATTQYF. The DNA for the CDR3 is TGTGCCAGCTCGACGGGACTAGCGACTACCCAGTACTTC.